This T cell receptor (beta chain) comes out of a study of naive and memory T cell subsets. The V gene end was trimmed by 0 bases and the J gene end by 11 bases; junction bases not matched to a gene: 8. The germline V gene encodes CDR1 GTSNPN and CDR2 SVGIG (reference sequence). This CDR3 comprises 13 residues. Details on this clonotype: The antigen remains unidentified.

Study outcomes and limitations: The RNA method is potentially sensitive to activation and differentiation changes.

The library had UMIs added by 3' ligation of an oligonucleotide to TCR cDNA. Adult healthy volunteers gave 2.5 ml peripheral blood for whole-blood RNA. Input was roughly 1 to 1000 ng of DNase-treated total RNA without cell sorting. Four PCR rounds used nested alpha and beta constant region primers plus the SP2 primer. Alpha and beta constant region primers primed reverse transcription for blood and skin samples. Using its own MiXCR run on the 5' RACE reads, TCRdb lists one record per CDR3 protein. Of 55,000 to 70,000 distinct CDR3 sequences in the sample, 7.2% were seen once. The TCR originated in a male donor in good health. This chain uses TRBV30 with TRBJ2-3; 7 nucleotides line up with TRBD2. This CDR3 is CAWSVRREGMQYF. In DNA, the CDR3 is TGTGCCTGGAGTGTAAGGAGGGAGGGAATGCAGTATTTT.